A single sample is the source of the 22 T cell receptor beta chains below, sequenced in a study of long-term antiretroviral therapy in people with HIV. Survey-level resolution applied to immunoSEQ assay v3.0. Clones were read by immunoSEQ multiplex PCR, and TCRdb kept only the in-frame ones, dropping some. The sample yields 15,000 to 20,000 clones, roughly 79% seen once. The sample in question was unsorted PBMCs, obtained 2.3 years after starting antiretroviral therapy. All receptors come from a woman in her 40s with HIV.

The rearrangement joins TRBV13 to TRBJ2-5; weak D call: TRBD1 (5 bases). With the DNA end fitting TRBJ2-7 better, the J assignment may be wrong. CDR1 is PRHDT and CDR2 is FYEKMQ in the germline V gene (reference sequence). CDR3 length: 15 residues. CDR3 sequence reads: CASSSTSTGPYEQYF. The CDR3 DNA follows: TGTGCCAGCAGCTCCACATCTACAGGACCCTACGAGCAGTACTTC.

CDR3 in amino acids: CASSPGVRDQETQYF. CDR3 nucleotides: TGTGCCAGCAGCCCAGGAGTACGGGACCAAGAGACCCAGTACTTC. This chain links TRBV7-9 with TRBJ2-5; no definite D call. There are 15 residues in the CDR3. Germline V gene lookup returns CDR1 SEHNR and CDR2 FQNEAQ (reference sequence). Trimming removed 5 bases from V and 0 bases from J, with 13 bases in between.

This sequence joins TRBV2 and TRBJ2-7, with a possible D match to TRBD2 (5 bases). The germline V gene has CDR1 SNHLY and CDR2 FYNNEI. Deletions cut 2 bases from V and 2 bases from J, with 13 bases between. CDR3 length: 15 residues. Here the CDR3 DNA reads TGTGCCAGCAGTGAACAGTTAGCCGGGACCTACGAGCAGTACTTC. It codes for CASSEQLAGTYEQYF.

This clone turned up a few times. The chain uses TRBV7-2 and TRBJ2-7; TRBD1 matches at 10 bases. This CDR3 region has 16 residues. The ends lost 3 bases at V and 6 bases at J; junction bases unmatched: 11. The germline V gene has CDR1 SGHTA and CDR2 FQGNSA. As DNA, the CDR3 is TGTGCCAGCAGCTTGGGAACGGGACAGGGGTCTGGCGAGCAGTACTTC. As protein: CASSLGTGQGSGEQYF.

This CDR3 is CASSLALAGTDTQYF. The CDR3 DNA follows: TGTGCCAGCAGCTTAGCTTTGGCCGGCACAGATACGCAGTATTTT. The gene calls are TRBV11-3 and TRBJ2-3; D uncertain. Per the germline V gene, CDR1 is SGHNT and CDR2 is YENEEA. V was pared by 1 base and J by 1 base, with 9 bases between. The CDR3 covers 15 residues.

The chain employs TRBV5-4 and TRBJ1-2; D not certain. From germline, CDR1 is SGHNT and CDR2 YYREEE (reference sequence). V dropped 0 bases and J dropped 4 bases, with 13 bases sitting between them. This CDR3 region has 15 residues. The CDR3 bases are TGTGCCAGCAGCTTGGCCCGCGTCCGGGTCTATGGCTACACCTTC. Translated, it gives CASSLARVRVYGYTF.

The rearrangement links TRBV6-1 to TRBJ1-2, with D perhaps matching TRBD1 (6 bases). V lost 6 bases, J lost 0 bases, and 14 bases lay in between. CDR3 length: 15 amino acids. In germline, CDR1 is MNHNS, CDR2 SASEGT. Here the CDR3 DNA reads TGTGCCAGCAGCCTCACCGGGACAACTAACTATGGCTACACCTTC. Its protein is CASSLTGTTNYGYTF.

The chain employs TRBV6-1 and TRBJ2-3; tentative D call: TRBD1 (6 bases). The germline V gene has CDR1 MNHNS and CDR2 SASEGT. V lost 6 bases and J 1 base, leaving 11 bases between the germline ends. The CDR3 contains 14 residues. CDR3 sequence reads: CASRADRRTDTQYF. The CDR3 coding sequence is TGTGCCAGCAGAGCAGACAGGCGCACAGATACGCAGTATTTT.

The chain uses TRBV2 and TRBJ1-1; D not certain. Germline CDR1 is SNHLY and CDR2 is FYNNEI. This CDR3 is built from 15 residues. Deletions cut 3 bases from V and 6 bases from J, with 17 bases between. In DNA form, the CDR3 reads TGTGCCAGCAGTGATGAGCAGGTACTACCTTCTGAAGCTTTCTTT. Amino acids: CASSDEQVLPSEAFF. The variable domain in full, with the rest retrieved from reference TRBV2 and TRBJ1-1, is EPEVTQTPSHQVTQMGQEVILRCVPISNHLYFYWYRQILGQKVEFLVSFYNNEISEKSEIFDDQFSVERPDGSNFTLKIRSTKLEDSAMYFCASSDEQVLPSEAFFGQGTRLTVV.

This rearrangement joins TRBV4-3 to TRBJ1-1, with D perhaps TRBD1 (6 bases). CDR1 and CDR2 from the germline V gene are LGHNA and YSLEER. The CDR3 extends over 15 amino acids. Trimming removed 0 bases at V and 4 bases at J, with 12 bases between. The CDR3 loop is CASSQDRGQFTEAFF. The CDR3, as DNA: TGCGCCAGCAGCCAAGATCGAGGACAGTTCACTGAAGCTTTCTTT.

The J gene is TRBJ1-1, the V gene TRBV6-5; the match to TRBD1 covers 9 bases. CDR1 and CDR2 (germline): MNHEY, SVGAGI. The V and J ends lost 0 bases and 6 bases, in that order; junction bases with no gene match: 5. The CDR3 totals 15 residues. The CDR3 reads CASSYSAGQGAEAFF. The DNA of the CDR3 is TGTGCCAGCAGTTACTCAGCGGGACAGGGTGCTGAAGCTTTCTTT.

This chain connects TRBV30 to TRBJ1-6; no clear D gene. Germline CDR1 is GTSNPN and CDR2 is SVGIG (reference sequence). Trimming shortened V by 0 bases and J by 4 bases, and 7 bases separated the two germline ends. This CDR3 has 14 residues. The CDR3 loop reads CAWSVETYNSPLHF. In nucleotides, the CDR3 is TGTGCCTGGAGTGTCGAGACTTATAATTCACCCCTCCACTTT.

The chain combines TRBV6-1 with TRBJ1-1; D may be TRBD1 (5 bases). Trimming stripped 5 bases from V and 7 bases from J, with 11 bases between. The CDR3 has 12 amino acids. Per germline, CDR1 MNHNS and CDR2 SASEGT. The DNA of the CDR3 is TGTGCCAGCAGTCTCCAGGGAATTGAAGCTTTCTTT. Translated: CASSLQGIEAFF.

This rearrangement joins TRBV6-4 to TRBJ1-2; 7 positions match TRBD1. Germline V lookup: CDR1 MRHNA, CDR2 SNTAGT. J gave up 7 bases and V 6 bases, and 8 bases lay outside the gene matches. There are 13 residues in the CDR3. CDR3 nucleotide sequence: TGTGCCAGCAGGGGACAGTCCTTAGGTGGCTACACCTTC. Its translation: CASRGQSLGGYTF.

The chain is built from TRBV30 and TRBJ1-3; D unclear. CDR3 length: 13 residues. The germline gives CDR1 GTSNPN, CDR2 SVGIG (reference sequence). CDR3 amino acids: CAQRPISGNTIYF. Written as DNA, the CDR3 is TGTGCTCAGCGACCGATCTCTGGAAACACCATATATTTT.

The V gene is TRBV19, the J gene TRBJ2-1, with TRBD2 identical over 14 bases. V lost 6 bases and J lost 8; bases outside the gene matches: 6. CDR1 LNHDA and CDR2 SQIVND come from the germline V gene (reference sequence). This CDR3 spans 15 amino acids. This CDR3 is CASSTTSGRVDEQFF. The CDR3 nucleotides read TGTGCCAGTAGCACGACTAGCGGGAGGGTCGATGAGCAGTTCTTC.

The chain recombines TRBV9 with TRBJ2-1; D tentatively reads TRBD1 or TRBD2 (6 bases each). With 4 bases removed from V and 3 bases from J, the gap between germline ends came to 17 bases. Germline V gene data show CDR1 as SGDLS and CDR2 as YYNGEE. The length of the CDR3 is 16 residues. This CDR3 reads CASSPRGVGSYNEQFF. Written as DNA, the CDR3 is TGTGCCAGCAGCCCAAGGGGGGTGGGCAGCTACAATGAGCAGTTCTTC.

V usage is TRBV6-1 and J usage is TRBJ2-2, with D unclear. This CDR3 spans 12 amino acids. Germline V gives CDR1 MNHNS, CDR2 SASEGT. The V end was cut by 3 bases, the J end by 5 bases, with 4 bases between. CDR3 loop: CASSDFTGELFF. Here the CDR3 DNA reads TGTGCCAGCAGTGATTTTACCGGGGAGCTGTTTTTT.

The chain combines TRBV11-2 with TRBJ1-4; D call uncertain. This CDR3 contains 13 residues. CDR1 and CDR2 (germline): SGHAT, FQNNGV. Trimming removed 1 base at V and 5 bases at J, with 5 bases between. The CDR3 nucleotides read TGTGCCAGCAGCTTAGGGGCGAATGAAAAACTGTTTTTT. As protein: CASSLGANEKLFF.

The CDR3 loop reads CASPRSRVCGTGELFF. The CDR3 bases are TGTGCCAGCCCAAGGTCGCGGGTCTGCGGGACCGGGGAGCTGTTTTTT. The chain links TRBV21-1 to TRBJ2-2; the table's D call of TRBD2 was not tested on the DNA. TRBV21-1 is noted as a pseudogene. There are 16 residues in the CDR3.

CDR3: CAWSAVDNEQFF. The CDR3 DNA reads TGTGCCTGGTCGGCAGTGGACAATGAGCAGTTCTTC. J is TRBJ2-1 and V is TRBV30, with D uncertain. Trimming left V 5 bases short and J 5 bases short, with 10 bases between. The CDR3 runs to 12 residues. CDR1 GTSNPN and CDR2 SVGIG come from the germline V gene (reference sequence).

The chain has TRBV30 and TRBJ1-4; 7 nucleotides match TRBD1. CDR3 size: 16 residues. Germline CDR1 GTSNPN, CDR2 SVGIG (reference sequence). The V and J ends lost 5 bases and 0 bases, in that order; junction bases with no gene match: 9. CDR3 DNA sequence: TGTGCCTGGGGGAGGGGGCGAACCACAACTAATGAAAAACTGTTTTTT. Its protein is CAWGRGRTTTNEKLFF.